Listed below are T cell receptor beta chains from one sample, sequenced in a study of blood T cell repertoires in COVID-19. Sequencing was performed with immunoSEQ multiplex PCR; in TCRdb, only in-frame clones are kept and a portion is missing. This sample has nearly 110,000 clones, with approximately 89% found just once. Sequencing input: peripheral blood. These receptors all come from a man aged 50 to 60 with active or convalescent COVID-19. CDR3s include the opening cysteine and the closing phenylalanine or tryptophan. The D gene is left open where the match is weak. Some rows mark clone size as missing; the rest say once, few, many or name a class of expanded clone.

CDR3 protein	CDR3 DNA	clone size	D gene	V gene	J gene
CASRRRVGNTIYF	TGTGCCAGCAGGCGCAGGGTTGGAAACACCATATATTTT	.	.	TRBV6-5	TRBJ1-3
CASQTSAGTDTQYF	TGTGCCAGCCAGACTAGCGCGGGCACAGATACGCAGTATTTT	.	TRBD2	TRBV19	TRBJ2-3
CASSVGGRASNEQFF	TGTGCCAGCAGCGTAGGTGGGAGGGCCAGTAATGAGCAGTTCTTC	.	TRBD2	TRBV9	TRBJ2-1
CSAPPRLDRGHYEQYF	TGCAGCGCTCCCCCAAGACTAGACAGGGGGCATTACGAGCAGTACTTC	.	TRBD1	TRBV29-1	TRBJ2-7
CASSSQGVGQPQHF	TGTGCCAGTAGTTCACAGGGTGTGGGTCAGCCCCAGCATTTT	.	.	TRBV19	TRBJ1-5
CASSADATNEKLFF	TGTGCCAGCAGCGCGGATGCAACTAATGAAAAACTGTTTTTT	few	.	TRBV6-4	TRBJ1-4
CASSPWDRGSAISGANVLTF	TGTGCCAGCTCACCATGGGACAGGGGGTCCGCCATCTCTGGGGCCAACGTCCTGACTTTC	.	TRBD1	TRBV18	TRBJ2-6
CAISKSQNTFYTDTQYF	TGTGCCATCAGTAAATCACAGAATACCTTTTACACAGATACGCAGTATTTT	.	.	TRBV10-3	TRBJ2-3
CACTVALSSYEQYF	TGTGCCTGTACTGTAGCGTTAAGCTCCTACGAGCAGTACTTC	.	.	TRBV30	TRBJ2-7
CASSLRQGVEEGYTF	TGTGCCAGCAGCCTCCGACAGGGGGTAGAAGAAGGCTACACCTTC	.	TRBD1	TRBV9	TRBJ1-2
CASSAPNRGLRGYTF	TGTGCCAGCAGTGCCCCGAACAGGGGGCTGCGTGGCTACACCTTC	.	TRBD1	TRBV2	TRBJ1-2
CASTSASNEQFF	TGTGCCAGCACCTCCGCGTCCAATGAGCAGTTCTTC	.	.	TRBV12-3/TRBV12-4	TRBJ2-1
CTSSHYDRSANTEAFF	TGCACCAGCAGCCACTATGACAGGTCCGCGAACACTGAAGCTTTCTTT	medium-sized	.	TRBV1	TRBJ1-1
CASSPDQETQYF	TGTGCCAGCAGTCCGGACCAAGAGACCCAGTACTTC	once	.	TRBV27	TRBJ2-5
CASSNRLYEQYF	TGTGCCAGCAGTAACAGGCTTTACGAGCAGTACTTC	.	.	TRBV27	TRBJ2-7
CASSLSRDRDYYGYTF	TGTGCCAGCAGTTTATCGCGGGACAGGGATTACTATGGCTACACCTTC	.	TRBD1	TRBV27	TRBJ1-2
CASTTGSYNSPLHF	TGTGCCAGCACGACAGGCTCCTATAATTCACCCCTCCACTTT	.	.	TRBV28	TRBJ1-6
CASRIGTDYHEQFF	TGTGCCAGCAGGATCGGGACAGACTACCATGAGCAGTTCTTC	once	TRBD1	TRBV28	TRBJ2-1
CASSIDPFGVNTGELFF	TGTGCCAGTAGTATAGACCCCTTCGGGGTAAACACCGGGGAGCTGTTTTTT	.	.	TRBV19	TRBJ2-2
CASSWRREGTYEQYF	TGTGCCAGCAGTTGGCGGCGGGAGGGCACCTACGAGCAGTACTTC	.	TRBD2	TRBV6-9	TRBJ2-7
CASSEQGIKGQYF	TGTGCCAGCAGTGAACAGGGAATAAAGGGGCAGTATTTT	.	.	TRBV2	TRBJ2-3
CASSQDVRAGGVWTGELFF	TGCGCCAGCAGCCAAGACGTCCGGGCGGGAGGCGTATGGACCGGGGAGCTGTTTTTT	once	TRBD2	TRBV4-3	TRBJ2-2
CASSSLQGVNQPQHF	TGTGCCAGCAGTTCCCTACAGGGGGTGAATCAGCCCCAGCATTTT	.	TRBD1	TRBV28	TRBJ1-5
CASSSSRGSYEQYF	TGTGCCAGCAGCTCTTCTAGGGGGTCGTACGAGCAGTACTTC	.	.	TRBV5-4	TRBJ2-7
CASSQDVYEWQYF	TGTGCCAGCAGCCAAGATGTTTATGAGTGGCAGTACTTC	.	.	TRBV4-2	TRBJ2-7
CASSFQGGTGELFF	TGCGCCAGCAGCTTCCAGGGGGGCACCGGGGAGCTGTTTTTT	.	.	TRBV5-1	TRBJ2-2
CASSLQIATGNGYTF	TGTGCCAGCAGTTTACAAATAGCCACAGGGAATGGCTACACCTTC	few	.	TRBV28	TRBJ1-2
CASSSGTGGSEQFF	TGCGCCAGCAGTTCCGGGACAGGGGGCTCCGAGCAGTTCTTC	.	TRBD1	TRBV4-1	TRBJ2-1